Listed below are T cell receptor beta chains from one sample, sequenced in a study of cytomegalovirus exposure and HLA in healthy donors. The data were produced by immunoSEQ multiplex PCR, yet TCRdb's version contains in-frame clones alone and is incomplete. The table has roughly 240,000 clones, around nine tenths seen once. The source material was PBMCs. The receptor set was obtained from a man aged 18 to 29 in good health and CMV-seronegative. Both conserved end residues are part of each CDR3. Each record gives: V gene, J gene, CDR3 protein.

TRBV5-6,TRBJ1-5,CASSNTGDQPQHF
TRBV5-1,TRBJ1-4,CASSLGFGTGPEKLFF
TRBV20-1,TRBJ2-7,CSARLIYEQYF
TRBV30,TRBJ2-3,CAWSVGSGSTDTQYF
TRBV5-1,TRBJ2-3,CASSADLRTSTDTQYF
TRBV29-1,TRBJ1-2,CSVGGKGTGVEGYTF
TRBV25-1,TRBJ2-1,CASSETRVTYNEQFF
TRBV4-3,TRBJ1-2,CASSQESTGVFNYGYTF
TRBV7-2,TRBJ1-2,CASSRYRQGNYGYTF
TRBV5-1,TRBJ2-5,CASSSKAGVGETQYF
TRBV4-3,TRBJ2-5,CASSQGADWSQETQYF
TRBV6-6,TRBJ2-1,CARKLDTGGLQFF
TRBV9,TRBJ2-3,CASSVGSVSTDTQYF
TRBV5-6,TRBJ1-2,CASSPLDRGLGGYTF
TRBV6-5,TRBJ2-7,CASRTGNSYEQYF
TRBV27,TRBJ2-7,CASSPKTSGSDEQYF
TRBV7-3,TRBJ2-7,CASSLTGASSYEQYF
TRBV18,TRBJ2-3,CASSSGTDTQYF
TRBV4-3,TRBJ2-3,CASSQVASGYTDTQYF
TRBV29-1,TRBJ2-7,CSVAGRGGYEQYF
TRBV13,TRBJ2-5,CASSPSGTGGETQYF
TRBV5-1,TRBJ1-2,CASSLGQGNYGYTF
TRBV11-2,TRBJ1-6,CASSLEGGANSPLHF
TRBV7-9,TRBJ2-2,CASSLVPDRELFF
TRBV18,TRBJ1-5,CASSPDSNRARQPQHF
TRBV5-6,TRBJ2-7,CASSLGGSSYEQYF